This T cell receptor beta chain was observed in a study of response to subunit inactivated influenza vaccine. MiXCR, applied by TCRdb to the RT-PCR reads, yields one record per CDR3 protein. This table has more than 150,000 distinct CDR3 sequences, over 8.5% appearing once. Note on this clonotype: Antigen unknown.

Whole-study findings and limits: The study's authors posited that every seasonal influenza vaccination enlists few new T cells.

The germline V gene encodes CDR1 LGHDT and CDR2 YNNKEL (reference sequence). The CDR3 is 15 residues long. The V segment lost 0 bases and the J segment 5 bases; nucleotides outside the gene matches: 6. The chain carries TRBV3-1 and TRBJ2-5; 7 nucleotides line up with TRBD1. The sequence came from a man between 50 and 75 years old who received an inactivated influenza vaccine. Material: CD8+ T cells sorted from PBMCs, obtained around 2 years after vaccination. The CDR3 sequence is CASSQEGQWRETQYF. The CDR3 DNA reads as TGTGCCAGCAGCCAAGAGGGACAGTGGAGGGAGACCCAGTACTTC.